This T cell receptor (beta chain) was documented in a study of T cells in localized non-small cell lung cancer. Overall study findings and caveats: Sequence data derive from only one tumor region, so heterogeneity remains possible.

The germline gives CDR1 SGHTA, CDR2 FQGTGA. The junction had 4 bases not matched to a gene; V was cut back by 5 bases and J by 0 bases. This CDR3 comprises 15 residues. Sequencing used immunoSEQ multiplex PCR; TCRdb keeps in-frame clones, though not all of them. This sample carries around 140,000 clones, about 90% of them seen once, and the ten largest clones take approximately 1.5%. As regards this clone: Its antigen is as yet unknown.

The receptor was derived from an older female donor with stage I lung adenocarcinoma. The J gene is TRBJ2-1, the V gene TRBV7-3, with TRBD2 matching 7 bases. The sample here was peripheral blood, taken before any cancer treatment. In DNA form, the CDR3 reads TGTGCCAGCAGCAAACGCGGGAGCTCCTACAATGAGCAGTTCTTC. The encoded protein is CASSKRGSSYNEQFF.